This TCR beta chain emerged from a study of T cells expressing NK-cell markers. As for the study in general: According to the study, TCR beta repertoires originated from sorted CD3+CD56+NKG2C+, CD3+CD56+NKG2C- and CD3+CD56-NKG2C+ T cells.

Findings and limits, study-wide: Leadership of the CD3+CD56-NKG2C+ fraction also belonged to these clonotypes in a handful of donors.

No DNA is given; TCRdb re-called the 5' RACE reads and lists each CDR3 protein once. There are about 30,000 distinct CDR3 sequences in the sample, with about 60% held by the top ten. Comments on this clonotype: Its antigen is currently unknown.

CDR1 MNHEY and CDR2 SMNVEV come from the germline V gene (reference sequence). The CDR3 contains 14 residues. This clonotype was obtained from a woman aged 18 to 75 in good health. The J gene is TRBJ1-2, the V gene TRBV27; TCRdb's D gene call, TRBD1, goes unchecked for lack of DNA. The sequencing input was blood T cells: a sorted CD56 or NKG2C T cell subset, CD4+ or CD8+ T cells, or bulk PBMC T cells (not recorded which). CDR3 sequence reads: CASSLRTGTYGYTF.